The sequence of this TCR beta chain was determined in a study of PD-1 blockade in classical Hodgkin lymphoma. Clones were read by immunoSEQ multiplex PCR, and TCRdb kept only the in-frame ones, dropping some. The sample shows tens of thousands of clones, 80% of them seen only once. Sample time point: cycle 4 day 1 (C4D1), after less than 7 weeks of nivolumab. Brentuximab vedotin exposure varied among the patients, all of whom had relapsed after autologous stem cell transplantation. Study-level results: Baseline diversity was lower in partial responders and progressors than complete responders. TCR diversity rose significantly by C4D1 in CD4+ but not CD8+ cells.

Concerning this clone itself: The antigen is unknown.

V lost 3 bases to trimming and J lost 1 base, with 10 bases between them. CDR1 SGHRS and CDR2 YFSETQ come from the germline V gene. CDR3 length: 14 amino acids. Sequenced material: peripheral blood mononuclear cells (PBMCs), taken before the fourth cycle of nivolumab. The TCR was taken from a human donor with classical Hodgkin lymphoma. The genes are TRBV5-1 and TRBJ2-5; D is unclear. The CDR3 DNA is TGCGCCAGCAGCTCGACGGGTGCCCAAGAGACCCAGTACTTC. Protein: CASSSTGAQETQYF.